This TCR beta chain was found in a study of CXCR3-negative and CXCR3-positive naive CD8 T cells. As for the study in general: Roughly 1.5 +/- 0.3 million TRB reads came from each library, giving about 130 million in total.

The authors prepared UMI-labeled TRB cDNA libraries by 5' RACE. TCRdb re-called the 5' RACE reads; every CDR3 protein appears as one record, without DNA. This sample's table has some 140,000 distinct CDR3 sequences. About this clonotype itself: The target antigen is unknown.

General observations from the study: For CXCR3-positive naive cells, TRB CDR3s were more hydrophobic than those of CXCR3-negative naive cells. Similar TRBV-TRBJ usage characterized naive CXCR3-negative and CXCR3-positive cells; memory cells differed.

The CDR3 is 14 amino acids. Per the germline V gene, CDR1 is MNHNY and CDR2 is SVGAGI (reference sequence). Definition of naive CD8+ T cells rested on a CD45RO-CCR7+CD27+CD95- profile. V and J are TRBV6-6 and TRBJ1-3. The TCR comes from a human donor in good health. Some clones in this sample may be carry-over from other donors' samples. Sequenced sample: naive CXCR3+ CD8+ T cells from blood. The subset here: CD45RO-CCR7+CD27+CD95- naive CD8+ T cells expressing CXCR3 (TNR3+). CDR3 residues: CASSLPDSGNTIYF.